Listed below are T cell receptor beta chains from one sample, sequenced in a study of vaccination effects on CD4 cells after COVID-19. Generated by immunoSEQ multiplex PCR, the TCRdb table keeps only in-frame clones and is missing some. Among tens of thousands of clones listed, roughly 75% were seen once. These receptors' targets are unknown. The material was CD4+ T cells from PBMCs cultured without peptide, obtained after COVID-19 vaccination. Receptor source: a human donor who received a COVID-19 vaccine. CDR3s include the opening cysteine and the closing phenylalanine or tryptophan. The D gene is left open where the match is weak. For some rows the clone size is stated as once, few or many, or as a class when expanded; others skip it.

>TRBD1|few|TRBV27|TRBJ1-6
TGTGCCAGCAGTCTGGGGACAGGGGTGTATAATTCACCCCTCCACTTT
CASSLGTGVYNSPLHF
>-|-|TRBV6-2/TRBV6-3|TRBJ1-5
TGTGCCAGCAGTTACGGATGGGCCCGTCAGCCCCAGCATTTT
CASSYGWARQPQHF
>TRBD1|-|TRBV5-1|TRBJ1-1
TGCGCCAGCAGCTTGGGTATCCAGGGGGCACTCAACACTGAAGCTTTCTTT
CASSLGIQGALNTEAFF
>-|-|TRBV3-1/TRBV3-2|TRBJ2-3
TGTGCCAGCAGCCTCGCGCTCCGGGGTGGGACAGATACGCAGTATTTT
CASSLALRGGTDTQYF
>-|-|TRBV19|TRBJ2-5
TGTGCCAGTACCGGGGGCAGGGCGGGTGGAGAGACCCAGTACTTC
CASTGGRAGGETQYF
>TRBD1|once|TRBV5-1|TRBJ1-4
TGCGCCAGCAGCAATCCTCAGGGGGCGGATGAAAAACTGTTTTTT
CASSNPQGADEKLFF
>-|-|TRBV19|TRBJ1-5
TGTGCCAGTAGTGCGCTCAATAGCAATCAGCCCCAGCATTTT
CASSALNSNQPQHF
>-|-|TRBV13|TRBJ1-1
TGTGCCAGCAGCTTGGGACGGGTGAACACTGAAGCTTTCTTT
CASSLGRVNTEAFF
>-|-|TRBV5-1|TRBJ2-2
TGCGCCAGCAGCTTTGCTAGTAGTAGCGGGGAGCTGTTTTTT
CASSFASSSGELFF
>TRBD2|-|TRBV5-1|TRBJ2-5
TGCGCCAGCAGCTTGACTCCACTAGCGAAAGAGACCCAGTACTTC
CASSLTPLAKETQYF
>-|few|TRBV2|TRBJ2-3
TGTGCCAGCGGTGGAGGGGGTAAGGCAGATACGCAGTATTTT
CASGGGGKADTQYF
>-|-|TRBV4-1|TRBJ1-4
TGCGCCAGCAGCCAAGTTCAGTGGGGGACTAATGAAAAACTGTTTTTT
CASSQVQWGTNEKLFF
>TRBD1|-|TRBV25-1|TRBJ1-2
TGTGCCAGCAGTGACGGGACAGCGTCCTACTATGGCTACACCTTC
CASSDGTASYYGYTF
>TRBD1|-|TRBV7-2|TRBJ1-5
TGTGCCAGCAGCTTACAGGGGGCTCGCAATCAGCCCCAGCATTTT
CASSLQGARNQPQHF
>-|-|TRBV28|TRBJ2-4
TGTGCCAGCAGTTTAGGGGGGTTGCTAGCCAAAAACATTCAGTACTTC
CASSLGGLLAKNIQYF
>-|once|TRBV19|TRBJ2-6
TGTGCCAGTAGTATTTTCGGGACACACTCTGGGGCCAACGTCCTGACTTTC
CASSIFGTHSGANVLTF
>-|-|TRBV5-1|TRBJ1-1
TGCGCCAGCAGCTTGGACGCCAGAAACACTGAAGCTTTCTTT
CASSLDARNTEAFF
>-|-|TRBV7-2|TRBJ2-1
TGTGCCAGCAGCTTAGCACGGGATGAGCAGTTCTTC
CASSLARDEQFF
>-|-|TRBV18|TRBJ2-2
TGTGCCAGCTCACCACCGAGCCTTTCGGTCACCGGGGAGCTGTTTTTT
CASSPPSLSVTGELFF
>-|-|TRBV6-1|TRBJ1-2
TGTGCCAGCAGTGAAACCAGGGCTGGGGGCAGGGTGTATGGCTACACCTTC
CASSETRAGGRVYGYTF
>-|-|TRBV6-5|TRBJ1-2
TGTGCCAGCAGTTACTCTGCGGGGGCCACGGGCTACACCTTC
CASSYSAGATGYTF
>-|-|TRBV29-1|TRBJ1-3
TGCAGCGCCGGCTTGGGGGGTATCTCTGGAAACACCATATATTTT
CSAGLGGISGNTIYF
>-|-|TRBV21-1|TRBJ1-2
TGTGCCAGCAGCCTCTATGGCTACACCTTC
CASSLYGYTF
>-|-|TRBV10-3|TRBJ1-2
TGTGCCATCAGTGAGTCAGAGTCCGGCTACACCTTC
CAISESESGYTF
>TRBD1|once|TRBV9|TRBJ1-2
TGTGCCAGCAGCGTCGACAGGGGGCTAAACTATGGCTACACCTTC
CASSVDRGLNYGYTF
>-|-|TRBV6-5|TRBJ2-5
TGTGTCAGCCAAACGTTCGGAGAGACCCAGTACTTC
CVSQTFGETQYF
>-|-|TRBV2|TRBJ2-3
TGTGCCAGCAGTGAAGTAACAGATACGCAGTATTTT
CASSEVTDTQYF
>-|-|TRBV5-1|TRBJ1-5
TGCGCCAGCAGCTTTTCCGGCGGTAGCAATCAGCCCCAGCATTTT
CASSFSGGSNQPQHF
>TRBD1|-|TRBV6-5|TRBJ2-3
TGTGCCAGCAGTCCTCCGGGACAGGGGGCATATACGCAGTATTTT
CASSPPGQGAYTQYF
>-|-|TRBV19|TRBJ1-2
TGTGCCAGTAGTATGGCGGCATATGGCTACACCTTC
CASSMAAYGYTF
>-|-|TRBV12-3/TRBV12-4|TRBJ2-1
TGTGCCAGCGAGGGCAGGGGGGACAATGAGCAGTTCTTC
CASEGRGDNEQFF
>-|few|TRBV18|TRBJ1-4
TGTGCCAGCTCACCAGGGGCTAATGAAAAACTGTTTTTT
CASSPGANEKLFF